The entry that follows covers one T cell receptor (beta chain) sequence. The antigen is unknown. The read comes to an end 3 residues before the CDR3 does, leaving the germline J gene to fill in the end. Trimming cost V 4 bases and J 2 bases; bases outside gene matches: 4. The CDR3 sequence is 14 residues long. CDR1 MNHEY and CDR2 SVGEGT come from the germline V gene. The record originates from a study of Tregs in tolerant kidney transplant recipients. Unstimulated regulatory T cells (CD4+CD25+CD127-), CD4+CD25- non-regulatory cells, CD4 and CD8 cells were FACS-sorted from thawed PBMCs. Study results and caveats: Donor-specific Treg expansion exceeded global Treg expansion in tolerant patients, suggesting antigen drive. Changing PCR primers prevented nucleotide comparison between some patients' samples.

Profiled with immunoSEQ multiplex PCR; TCRdb holds only in-frame clones, not every one. In all, the sample yields more than 45,000 clones. V and J are TRBV6-2 or TRBV6-3 and TRBJ1-1; TRBD1 aligns across 7 bases. The sequencing here drew on CD4+ T cells from blood, taken before the transplant. The source is a human donor who received a combined kidney and bone marrow transplant. The DNA read from the CDR3 is TGTGCCAGCAGTTCAAACAGGGGTAACACTGAA. Translation gives CASSSNRGNTE. The entire CDR3 is CASSSNRGNTEAFF.